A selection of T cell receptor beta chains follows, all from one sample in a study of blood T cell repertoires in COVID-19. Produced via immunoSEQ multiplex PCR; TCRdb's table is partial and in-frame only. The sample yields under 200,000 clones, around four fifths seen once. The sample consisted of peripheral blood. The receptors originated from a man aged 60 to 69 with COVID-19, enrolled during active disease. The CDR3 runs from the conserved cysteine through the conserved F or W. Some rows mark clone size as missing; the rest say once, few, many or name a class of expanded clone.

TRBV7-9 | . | CASSTGTGPNSPLHF
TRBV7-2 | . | CASSSVRVNSPLHF
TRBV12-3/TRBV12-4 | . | CASRAGGPNEQFF
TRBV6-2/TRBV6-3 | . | CASSYSGTVNTGELFF
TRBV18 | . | CASSPRTGGVNTEAFF
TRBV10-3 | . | CAIKAGMNTEAFF
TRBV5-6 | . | CASIKGATGELFF
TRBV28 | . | CASSFPSARGSYEQYF
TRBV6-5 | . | CASSLQATEAFF
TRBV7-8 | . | CASSLEYRQHENTIYF
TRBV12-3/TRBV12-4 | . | CASSSGTRAFF
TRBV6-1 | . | CASSARQGAFYEKLFF
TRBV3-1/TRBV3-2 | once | CASSLAPGELFF
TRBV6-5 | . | CASSLDGTYEQYF
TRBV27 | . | CASSLGQGIISPLHF
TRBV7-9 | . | CASSLPPGELFF
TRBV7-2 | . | CASSPGAGYGYTF
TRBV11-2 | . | CASSSDRAHEQFF
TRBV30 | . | CAWSVQGLGYTF
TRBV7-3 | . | CASSSGTGSYEQYF
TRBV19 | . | CASSNRQSLSTDTQYF
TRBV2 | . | CASSAQDNSPLHF
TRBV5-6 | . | CASSYGTPTAVGYTF
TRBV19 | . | CASSIWGDTDTQYF
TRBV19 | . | CASSIRDQETQYF
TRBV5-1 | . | CASSLEAPTGEQYF
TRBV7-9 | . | CASSLAEYEQYF
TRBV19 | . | CASSIAGTGKQPQHF
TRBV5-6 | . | CASSSDRVGSYNEQFF